The 25 T cell receptor beta chains presented below share a single source sample, sequenced in a study of blood T cell repertoires in COVID-19. The method was immunoSEQ multiplex PCR; TCRdb's version includes in-frame clones alone and lacks a portion of them. The sample lists 150,000 to 200,000 clones, 85% to 90% occurring once. The specimen was peripheral blood. These receptors originate from a woman aged 55-70 years with COVID-19, enrolled during active disease.

This clone was observed a handful of times. This chain links TRBV6-5 with TRBJ2-2; D perhaps matches TRBD2 (6 bases). V was cut by 6 bases and J by 6 bases, with 17 bases left in between. Germline CDR1 and CDR2: MNHEY and SVGAGI. The CDR3 totals 15 residues. The CDR3 DNA sequence: TGTGCCAGCAGGGAGGGACTGGTGAGACCCGGGGAGCTGTTTTTT. Its protein product is CASREGLVRPGELFF.

The genes are TRBV9 and TRBJ1-2, with 12 bases lining up with TRBD1. From germline, CDR1 is SGDLS and CDR2 YYNGEE. The CDR3 runs 17 residues. V shed 0 bases and J 4 bases; nucleotides not matched to a gene: 7. CDR3 in DNA: TGTGCCAGCAGCGTAGGTTTGGGACAGGGGGCTCTCTATGGCTACACCTTC. Protein sequence: CASSVGLGQGALYGYTF.

This chain connects TRBV6-5 to TRBJ2-5, with 9 bases matching TRBD1. There are 14 residues in the CDR3. Germline CDR1 reads MNHEY; CDR2 reads SVGAGI. V dropped 6 bases and J dropped 2; count of bases not matched to a gene: 4. The CDR3: CASRGQGGQETQYF. CDR3 DNA: TGTGCCAGCAGGGGACAGGGAGGTCAAGAGACCCAGTACTTC.

The V gene is TRBV24-1, the J gene TRBJ2-1, with 9 bases aligning to TRBD2. The J segment lost 7 bases and the V segment lost 3 bases, leaving 3 bases of the junction unmatched. The CDR3 extends over 14 amino acids. Per germline, CDR1 KGHDR and CDR2 SFDVKD. CDR3 sequence (DNA): TGTGCCACCAGTGATAGACTAGCGGTTAATGAGCAGTTCTTC. Its protein product is CATSDRLAVNEQFF.

V gene TRBV9 combines with J gene TRBJ2-7, with D possibly TRBD2 on 5 matching bases. The germline gives CDR1 SGDLS, CDR2 YYNGEE. V was pared by 0 bases and J by 0 bases, with 19 bases between. There are 18 residues in the CDR3. CDR3 sequence reads: CASSVDAPGVGFSYEQYF. The CDR3 DNA sequence: TGTGCCAGCAGCGTAGATGCCCCCGGGGTGGGGTTCTCCTACGAGCAGTACTTC.

The genes are TRBV18 and TRBJ2-5, with D perhaps matching TRBD1 (5 bases). This CDR3 region has 12 residues. From germline, CDR1 is KGHSH and CDR2 LQKENI. The V and J ends lost 3 bases and 3 bases respectively, with 5 bases between them. The CDR3 loop reads CASSPTEETQYF. The CDR3 DNA follows: TGTGCCAGCTCACCGACAGAAGAGACCCAGTACTTC.

The chain joins TRBV27 to TRBJ1-2, with no clear D. Trimming stripped 5 bases from V and 4 bases from J, with 14 bases between. CDR1 is MNHEY and CDR2 is SMNVEV in the germline V gene (reference sequence). The CDR3 spans 14 residues. CDR3 loop: CASSPLDEGYGYTF. CDR3 coding DNA: TGTGCCAGCAGTCCCCTTGATGAGGGCTATGGCTACACCTTC.

The genes are TRBV13 and TRBJ2-3; TRBD1 aligns across 8 bases. Germline CDR1 is PRHDT and CDR2 is FYEKMQ (reference sequence). Unmatched junction bases numbered 7, after V lost 6 bases and J lost 2 bases. The CDR3 extends over 15 amino acids. CDR3 sequence (DNA): TGTGCCAGCAGACAAACAGGGGGGTACACAGATACGCAGTATTTT. This sequence encodes CASRQTGGYTDTQYF.

This clone showed up just a few times. V is TRBV11-2 and J is TRBJ2-3, with 7 positions matching TRBD1. The V and J ends lost 1 base and 7 bases, in that order; junction bases with no gene match: 8. Germline values: CDR1 SGHAT, CDR2 FQNNGV. The CDR3 consists of 15 residues. The CDR3 DNA sequence: TGTGCCAGCAGCTTAGGACAGGGCTGGCGGAATACGCAGTATTTT. The encoded protein is CASSLGQGWRNTQYF.

J is TRBJ1-5 and V is TRBV18; D remains unclear. Germline CDR1 KGHSH, CDR2 LQKENI. V was cut by 4 bases and J by 1 base, with 14 bases left in between. The CDR3 has 16 amino acids. The DNA of the CDR3 is TGTGCCAGCTCACGTTCCGGGGAGGGAAGCAATCAGCCCCAGCATTTT. Translation gives CASSRSGEGSNQPQHF.

The CDR3 DNA reads TGTGCCAGCACCAGCAGGGGAAGCGGCTACACCTTC. It encodes CASTSRGSGYTF. This chain joins TRBV6-5 and TRBJ1-2, with D possibly matching TRBD1 (6 bases). CDR1 is MNHEY and CDR2 is SVGAGI in the germline V gene. The V end lost 7 bases, the J end lost 8 bases, and 14 bases lay between the germline ends. The CDR3 is 12 residues long.

This chain uses TRBV19 with TRBJ1-3; 9 bases agree with TRBD1. CDR3 length equals 16 residues. After removal of 4 bases from V and 3 bases from J, the junction contained 7 bases not matched to a gene. The germline V gene has CDR1 LNHDA and CDR2 SQIVND (reference sequence). CDR3 nucleotides: TGTGCCAGTAGTAGCACACAGGGGGCTTTTGGAAACACCATATATTTT. Its protein is CASSSTQGAFGNTIYF.

V gene TRBV5-6 combines with J gene TRBJ2-7; the match to TRBD1 covers 7 bases. The J segment lost 0 bases and the V segment lost 0 bases, leaving 6 bases of the junction unmatched. Germline loops: CDR1 SGHDT, CDR2 YYEEEE. The CDR3 spans 16 residues. For the CDR3, the DNA is TGTGCCAGCAGCTTGGGAGGGACAGTGATCTCCTACGAGCAGTACTTC. This translates into CASSLGGTVISYEQYF.

The chain carries TRBV9 and TRBJ2-7, with a weak D call TRBD1 (6 bases). The CDR3 is 15 amino acids. Germline values: CDR1 SGDLS, CDR2 YYNGEE. V dropped 0 bases and J dropped 3 bases, with 13 bases sitting between them. For the CDR3, the DNA is TGTGCCAGCAGCGTAGCCGGGACACATGACTACGAGCAGTACTTC. This gives the protein CASSVAGTHDYEQYF.

The chain uses TRBV7-2 and TRBJ1-5, with TRBD1 as a possible D gene (5 bases). CDR1 is SGHTA and CDR2 is FQGNSA in the germline V gene. V was shortened by 5 bases and J by 0 bases, with 8 bases between the two germline ends. This CDR3 is built from 14 residues. For the CDR3, the DNA is TGTGCCAGCAGCCAGGGAGGTAGCAATCAGCCCCAGCATTTT. Amino acids: CASSQGGSNQPQHF.

This chain connects TRBV6-2 or TRBV6-3 to TRBJ2-5; 12 bases agree with TRBD2. Germline CDR1 is MNHEY and CDR2 is SVGEGT. The CDR3 spans 16 residues. V lost 6 bases, J lost 6 bases, and 11 bases stayed unmatched. The CDR3 DNA follows: TGTGCCAGCAGCCCGGGACTAGCGGGCGTCTTCCAGACCCAGTACTTC. Protein sequence: CASSPGLAGVFQTQYF.

The V call is TRBV5-1, the J call TRBJ2-7; D might be TRBD1 (5 bases). The CDR3 spans 12 residues. CDR1 and CDR2 from the germline V gene are SGHRS and YFSETQ. Trimming removed 0 bases at V and 6 bases at J, with 7 bases between. CDR3 DNA sequence: TGCGCCAGCAGCTTGGAGGGGTCCGAGCAGTACTTC. Encoded protein: CASSLEGSEQYF.

CDR3 amino acids: CASSLEGVMTEAFF. The CDR3, as DNA: TGTGCCAGCAGCTTAGAAGGGGTGATGACTGAAGCTTTCTTT. The rearrangement joins TRBV7-9 to TRBJ1-1; maybe TRBD1 (5 bases). The length of the CDR3 is 14 residues. Trimming removed 1 base at V and 5 bases at J, with 11 bases between. Germline V gene lookup returns CDR1 SEHNR and CDR2 FQNEAQ (reference sequence).

The chain joins TRBV29-1 to TRBJ2-1, with TRBD2 matching 9 bases. This CDR3 comprises 13 residues. Germline CDR1 and CDR2: SQVTM and ANQGSEA. The V and J ends lost 5 bases and 6 bases, in that order; junction bases with no gene match: 5. The CDR3 nucleotides read TGCAGCGTTAGCGGGAGGACCGGCAATGAGCAGTTCTTC. Its protein is CSVSGRTGNEQFF.

This chain connects TRBV2 to TRBJ1-5; 9 nucleotides match TRBD1. The CDR3 is 15 amino acids. Germline values: CDR1 SNHLY, CDR2 FYNNEI. The V segment lost 6 bases and the J segment 4 bases; nucleotides outside the gene matches: 7. The CDR3 nucleotides read TGTGCCAGCAGAGAGACAGGGGGGTTTAATCAGCCCCAGCATTTT. Residues: CASRETGGFNQPQHF.

J is TRBJ2-3 and V is TRBV10-3; D might be TRBD1 (5 bases). V was cut by 7 bases and J by 4 bases, with 9 bases left in between. The CDR3 consists of 12 residues. CDR1 and CDR2 from the germline V gene are ENHRY and SYGVKD. Here the CDR3 reads CAINQGSDTQYF. As DNA, the CDR3 is TGTGCCATCAACCAGGGCTCAGATACGCAGTATTTT.

This chain connects TRBV6-6 to TRBJ1-3, with 7 positions matching TRBD1. V was clipped by 0 bases and J by 1 base; unmatched bases: 3. The V gene's germline CDR1 is MNHNY and CDR2 SVGAGI (reference sequence). CDR3 size: 16 residues. CDR3 amino acids: CASSYSPGGSGNTIYF. Written as DNA, the CDR3 is TGTGCCAGCAGTTACTCGCCAGGGGGTTCTGGAAACACCATATATTTT.

V gene TRBV28 combines with J gene TRBJ1-5; TRBD1 matches 7 bases. The CDR3 length is 14 residues. The germline V gene has CDR1 MDHEN and CDR2 SYDVKM. Unmatched junction bases numbered 4, after V lost 5 bases and J lost 3 bases. The CDR3 loop is CASSIGQVNQPQHF. The CDR3 nucleotides are TGTGCCAGCAGTATCGGACAGGTCAATCAGCCCCAGCATTTT.

The chain uses TRBV3-1 (or the pseudogene TRBV3-2) and TRBJ2-6, with 9 bases identical to TRBD1. V lost 3 bases and J lost 0; bases outside the gene matches: 3. Germline V gene data show CDR1 as LGHDT and CDR2 as YNNKEL (reference sequence). The CDR3 is 17 amino acids. CDR3 DNA: TGTGCCAGCAGCCACGGGGACAGGGCCTCTGGGGCCAACGTCCTGACTTTC. Translating it yields CASSHGDRASGANVLTF.

The sample holds one count of this clone. The chain employs TRBV14 and TRBJ2-7; the match to TRBD1 covers 9 bases. V lost 5 bases, J lost 4 bases, and 12 bases stayed unmatched. Germline V CDR1 and CDR2: SGHDN, FVKESK. The CDR3 spans 16 residues. The CDR3 nucleotides are TGTGCCAGCAGCAGGGGGGCCGGGACAGGGTTGTACGAGCAGTACTTC. Its translation is CASSRGAGTGLYEQYF.